Given below is one TCR beta chain in context. Its antigen is not identified. This specimen belongs to a study of cytomegalovirus exposure and HLA in healthy donors. The overall study: Counted in an early data release were about 86 million unique TCRs from HLA-typed donors. The study, taken as a whole, reports: A later analysis appeared to link common viral pathogens to several of the most significant clusters. Sequences of the TCR beta chain were said to predict the HLA-A and HLA-B alleles of most subjects accurately. Cytomegalovirus status, reportedly, was diagnosed with high specificity and sensitivity by the classifier.

PCR amplification relied on 60 Vbeta primers (plus 13 Jbeta primers). The repertoire was sequenced with immunoSEQ multiplex PCR; TCRdb's copy has only in-frame clones and lacks some. Reported are about 55,000 clones; the ten largest clones contain roughly 9%. The V gene's germline CDR1 is KGHSH and CDR2 LQKENI. The CDR3 length is 11 residues. The V gene lost 6 bases and the J gene lost 7 bases, with 6 bases spanning the gap. The chain joins TRBV18 to TRBJ1-4; no clear D. Sequencing was done on a sample of PBMCs. This receptor was taken from a man between 45 and 60 years old in good health and CMV-seropositive. The CDR3 DNA follows: TGTGCCAGCTCCCTGAGTGAAAAACTGTTTTTT. Translated, it gives CASSLSEKLFF.